This T cell receptor (beta chain) is from a study of T cell clones after liver transplantation. About the research overall: Immunosuppression withdrawal was tried within 2 years after liver transplantation in this trial. Timepoints were pre-transplant, pre-withdrawal, and after withdrawal was completed or failed. TCRbeta sequencing after a pre-transplant mixed lymphocyte reaction identified graft-donor-reactive clones, later tracked in post-transplant blood. Study results and limitations: Rather than being deleted, graft donor-reactive T cells may have moved into the graft.

The data were produced by immunoSEQ multiplex PCR, yet TCRdb's version contains in-frame clones alone and is incomplete. The sample has 25,000 to 40,000 clones, around 94% seen once. CDR3 length: 14 residues. The germline CDR1 and CDR2 sequences are MNHEY and SMNVEV (reference sequence). Trimming pared 7 bases from V and 7 bases from J, leaving 17 bases between. This clone has just one count. Its antigen is unidentified. The starting material was CD8+ T cells from blood, obtained 12 months after liver transplant. The chain combines TRBV27 with TRBJ1-5, with D perhaps TRBD1 (6 bases). The receptor was derived from a human patient who received a liver transplant. The graft donor may have given rise to some T cells. The CDR3 DNA sequence: TGTGCCAGCAAACTTCCGGGGGCTTCCCAGCCCCAGCATTTT. Protein: CASKLPGASQPQHF.